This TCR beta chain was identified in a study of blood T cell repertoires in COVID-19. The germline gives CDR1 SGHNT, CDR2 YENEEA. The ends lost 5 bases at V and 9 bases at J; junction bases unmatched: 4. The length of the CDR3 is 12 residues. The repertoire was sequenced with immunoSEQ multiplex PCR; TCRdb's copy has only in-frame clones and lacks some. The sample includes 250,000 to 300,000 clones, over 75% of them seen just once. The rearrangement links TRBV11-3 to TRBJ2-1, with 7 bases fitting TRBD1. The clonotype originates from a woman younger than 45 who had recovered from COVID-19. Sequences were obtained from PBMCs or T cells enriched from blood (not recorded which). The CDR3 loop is CASSRQGREQFF. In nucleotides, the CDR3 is TGTGCCAGCAGCAGACAGGGCCGTGAGCAGTTCTTC.